This TCR beta chain emerged from a study of cytomegalovirus exposure and HLA in healthy donors. Worth noting for this clone: What it binds is not known.

Findings and caveats of the study: Presence/absence analyses supposed approximately even sequencing depth among donors.

CDR1 and CDR2 (germline): SQVTM, ANQGSEA. This CDR3 contains 15 residues. V lost 5 bases to trimming and J lost 2 bases; unmatched junction nucleotides: 11. PCR primers comprised 60 Vbeta and 13 Jbeta primers. Profiling relied on immunoSEQ multiplex PCR, and the TCRdb table lists in-frame clones only, not all of them. In total, the table holds tens of thousands of clones. The source material was PBMCs. The receptor was derived from a woman in her late teens or twenties in good health and CMV-seronegative. The chain carries TRBV29-1 and TRBJ2-5; TRBD2 agrees at 7 bases. CDR3 residues: CSVYTGLAAQETQYF. DNA for the CDR3: TGCAGCGTTTACACTGGGCTAGCGGCTCAAGAGACCCAGTACTTC.